This T cell receptor (beta chain) appears in the sequencing data of a study of human T cells and chemical hapten exposure. Study summary: Across samples, TCR yields varied, mostly owing to small differences in pooled library volumes.

Worth noting for this clonotype: This CDR3 is missing its conserved last phenylalanine or tryptophan, likely due to a read error.

Trimming removed 5 bases from V and 9 bases from J, with 23 bases in between. Germline V gives CDR1 SEHNR, CDR2 FQNEAQ (reference sequence). This CDR3 is built from 17 residues. Stated time point: patch test 2, 6 weeks after DPC sensitization. Treatment in this sample: therapeutic diphenylcyclopropenone sensitization with weekly scalp DPC. TCRdb analysed the RACE reads with MiXCR anew, one entry per CDR3 protein. The sample consists of more than 110,000 distinct CDR3 sequences, 10% to 15% of them appearing once. Sequenced material: whole blood, taken in connection with sensitization to the hapten diphenylcyclopropenone (DPC). The chain has TRBV7-9 and TRBJ1-6, with D possibly being TRBD1 (6 bases). The TCR sequence derives from a woman in her fifties or sixties with alopecia areata. Some clones in this sample may be carry-over from other donors' samples. This CDR3 reads CASSLLPGPRQASPLHI. CDR3 nucleotides: TGTGCCAGCAGCCTCCTCCCGGGCCCCAGACAGGCTTCACCCCTCCACATT.